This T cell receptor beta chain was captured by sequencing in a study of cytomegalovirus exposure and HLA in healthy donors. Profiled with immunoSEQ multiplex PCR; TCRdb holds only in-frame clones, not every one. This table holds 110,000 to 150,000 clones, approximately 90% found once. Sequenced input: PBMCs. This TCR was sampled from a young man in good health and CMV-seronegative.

CDR3 sequence reads: CAISEELAGGFPGELFF. The CDR3 bases are TGTGCCATCAGTGAGGAGCTAGCGGGGGGCTTCCCCGGGGAGCTGTTTTTT. The gene calls are TRBV10-3 and TRBJ2-2; 11 nucleotides align to TRBD2. Trimming at V came to 2 bases and at J to 6 bases, leaving 8 bases not matched to a gene. The CDR3 length is 17 residues. Per the germline V gene, CDR1 is ENHRY and CDR2 is SYGVKD.